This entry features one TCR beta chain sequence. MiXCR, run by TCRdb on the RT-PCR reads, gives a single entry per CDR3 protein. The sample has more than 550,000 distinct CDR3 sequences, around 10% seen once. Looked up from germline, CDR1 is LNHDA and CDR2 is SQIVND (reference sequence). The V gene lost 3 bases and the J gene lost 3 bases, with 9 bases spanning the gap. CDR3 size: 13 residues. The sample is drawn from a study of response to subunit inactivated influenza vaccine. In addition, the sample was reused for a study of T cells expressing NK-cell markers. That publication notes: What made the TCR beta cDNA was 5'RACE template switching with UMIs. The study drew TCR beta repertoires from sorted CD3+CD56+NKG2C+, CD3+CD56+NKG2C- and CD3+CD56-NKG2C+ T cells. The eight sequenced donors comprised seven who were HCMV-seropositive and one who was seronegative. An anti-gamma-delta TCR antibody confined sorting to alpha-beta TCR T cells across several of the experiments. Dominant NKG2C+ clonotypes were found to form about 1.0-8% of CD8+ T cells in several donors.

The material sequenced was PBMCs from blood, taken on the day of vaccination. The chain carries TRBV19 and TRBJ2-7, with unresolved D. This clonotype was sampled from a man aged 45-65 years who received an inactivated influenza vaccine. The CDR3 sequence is CASSIGLLYEQYF. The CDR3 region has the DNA TGTGCCAGTAGTATCGGCCTTCTCTACGAGCAGTACTTC.